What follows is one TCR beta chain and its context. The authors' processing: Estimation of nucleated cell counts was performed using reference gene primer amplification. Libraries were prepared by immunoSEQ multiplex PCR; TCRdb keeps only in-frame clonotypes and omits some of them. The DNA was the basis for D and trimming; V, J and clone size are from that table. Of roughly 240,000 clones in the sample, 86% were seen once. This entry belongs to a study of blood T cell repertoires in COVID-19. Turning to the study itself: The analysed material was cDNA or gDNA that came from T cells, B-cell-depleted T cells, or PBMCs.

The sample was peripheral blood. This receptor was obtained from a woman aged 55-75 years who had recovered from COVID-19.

CDR3 DNA sequence: TGTGCCAGCAGCTTAGCGACTAGCGGAGTAGCCAAAAACATTCAGTACTTC. Protein: CASSLATSGVAKNIQYF. The chain employs TRBV7-2 and TRBJ2-4, with 9 bases lining up with TRBD2. V was clipped by 0 bases and J by 0 bases; unmatched bases: 3. The CDR3 is made up of 17 amino acids. Germline assignment: CDR1 SGHTA and CDR2 FQGNSA.